The present entry profiles one T cell receptor (beta chain) with its context. The data were taken from a study of blood T cell repertoires in COVID-19. TCRdb's table, derived via immunoSEQ multiplex PCR, lists solely in-frame clones and lacks some. The sample lists 250,000 to 300,000 clones; roughly 80% were seen once. The length of the CDR3 is 11 residues. CDR1 is SGHNT, CDR2 YENEEA, per germline. J lost 10 bases, V lost 9 bases, and 6 bases had no gene match. The rearrangement joins TRBV11-3 to TRBJ1-2; TRBD1 aligns across 9 bases. The sequence was collected from a man aged 40-50 years who had been exposed to COVID-19. The sample taken for sequencing was PBMCs or T cells enriched from blood (not recorded which). The CDR3 nucleotides read TGTGCCAGGAAACAGGGGGCGGACTACACCTTC. Encoded protein: CARKQGADYTF.